This TCR beta chain was identified during a study of neurological immune-mediated disorders (dated by TCRdb to between 2018 and 2021). Broadly, across the study: The study compared peripheral blood TCR-beta repertoires of HTLV-I-associated myelopathy (HAM/TSP) patients, multiple sclerosis patients and healthy controls using UMI-based sequencing. Longitudinal samples, technical triplicates and paired sorted CD4+ and CD8+ T-cell subsets, alongside PBMC samples, were included among the approximately 99 TCR-beta libraries. The cohort was made up of approximately 69 subjects, consisting of roughly 15 HAM/TSP patients, about 34 multiple sclerosis patients and 20 healthy controls.

Trimming at the junction amounts to 3 bases on V and 1 base on J, and the germline ends lie 10 bases apart. The CDR3 covers 15 residues, taking in both the cysteine and the phenylalanine. CDR3 DNA only is kept here, 45 bases in frame from base 1. Sequences SEHNR (CDR1) and FQNEAQ (CDR2) are obtained from the germline V gene (reference sequence). cDNA was synthesized by template-switch 5'RACE using a primer with a 10-nucleotide random unique molecular identifier that tagged each TCR transcript. Over 200 million TCR-beta sequences, covering 15-18 subjects, were produced in each sequencing run. The RNeasy kit was used for extraction of total RNA. Using the KAPA Real-time Library Amplification kit, TCR-beta VDJ regions were amplified with primers for the TCR constant region and the 5'RACE anchor. A first PCR added sample indexes and Illumina adaptors, after which a second PCR increased the library yield. The roughly 650 bp TCR product was size-selected on a 2% E-gel SizeSelection system after Ampure bead purification. Library quality was checked on a Bioanalyzer, concentration was measured with Qubit, and libraries were quantified with the Kapa Library Quantification kit before pooling. An Illumina HiSeq 2500 sequenced the libraries paired-end 2 x 150 bp. To increase sequence diversity, about 23-30% phiX was spiked into each library pool. The authors' pipeline ran thus. Quality-filtered reads were processed with the UMI-based MiGEC pipeline, which removed over 75% of raw TCR sequences during error correction. VDJ genes were aligned to IMGT germline references, and clonotypes were defined by unique CDR3 amino acid sequence plus V-J genes. Clonal expansion, Shannon diversity and CDR3 relatedness were evaluated with VDJtools (CalcPairwiseDistances, ClusterSamples), while phylogenetic trees were built in CLCbio workbench. Expanded clones were defined as having at least 8 unique UMIs, based on coefficient-of-variation modelling across technical triplicates. TCRdb redid the processing of the public reads, applying fastp at Q25 and MiXCR, and retained in-frame beta chains. Each entry is one CDR3 protein sequence, shown with its most common DNA and genes. The V and J calls here are based on TCRdb, not the publication. Within this sample are 35,000 to 40,000 distinct CDR3 sequences, with 11% of them counted one time only. The ten largest make up 3.9% of the sample.

What the research found in general, with its limitations: The highest TCR clonal expansion was observed in HAM/TSP patients, whereas the lowest was observed in MS patients, even when compared with healthy controls. Across subjects, expanded clones never shared an identical CDR3 amino acid sequence, which suggests that the TCR-beta repertoires in every group were private.

In this sample, this clonotype turned up many times. The antigen it binds to is not known. Nothing much larger sits one base from this clone, and base qualities are not available. For sorted-subset TCR libraries, some 1 million sorted CD4+ or CD8+ T cells were used. Peripheral blood was subjected to Ficoll-Hypaque density gradient centrifugation to isolate PBMCs, which were then cryopreserved in liquid nitrogen. Paired sorted CD4+ and CD8+ subsets came from healthy controls, HAM/TSP patients and MS patients. Sample: CD4+ T cells from blood. The origin of this receptor is a woman aged 25-40 years with HTLV-1-associated myelopathy (HAM/TSP). The rearrangement combines TRBV7-9 with TRBJ1-5, with a weak D call of TRBD1 (6 bases match). In nucleotides, the sequence is TGTGCCAGCAGCTTTTCCGGGGGCAGCAATCAGCCCCAGCATTTT. This is translated as CASSFSGGSNQPQHF.